This TCR beta chain emerged from a study of identical twins. Germline-derived CDR1 and CDR2 are KGHSH and LQKENI. Trimming took off 1 base at V and 5 bases at J, with 17 bases between the two ends. This CDR3 comprises 16 residues. General study points: Within twin pairs, the out-of-frame alpha sequences they shared showed excess low generation probability. Monozygotic twin pairs showed more out-of-frame TCR alpha sharing than models estimated. Excess sharing by twins proved weaker in beta out-of-frame sequences.

Worth noting for this clonotype: No antigen is known for it.

One entry per CDR3 protein results from TCRdb running MiXCR on the 5' RACE reads. The sample shows about 530,000 distinct CDR3 sequences, more than 20% of them seen only once. These data also featured in a second study, about yellow fever vaccine responses in identical twins.

V is TRBV18 and J is TRBJ2-5; D may be TRBD1 (5 bases). Sequencing used CD4+ T cells sorted from blood. This clonotype was sampled from a woman aged 18-29 years in good health. CDR3 bases: TGTGCCAGCTCACCACGGCAGGGCGGTCCCGGGGAGACCCAGTACTTC. Translating it yields CASSPRQGGPGETQYF.